The clone carrying this T cell receptor beta chain was counted only a few times. These data are taken from a study of control samples from healthy donors and cancer patients. Here immunoSEQ multiplex PCR was the method, and the copy in TCRdb shows in-frame clones only, minus some. This table holds approximately 190,000 clones, about 89% found once. Trimming removed 4 bases from V and 4 bases from J, with 17 bases in between. The CDR3 is made up of 16 amino acids. Germline CDR1 MNHEY, CDR2 SMNVEV (reference sequence). Sequenced input: blood. This sequence was found in a man aged 25-45 years in good health. The chain is built from TRBV27 and TRBJ1-5; D is ambiguous. The CDR3: CASSSSAGLGNQPQHF. The CDR3 nucleotides are TGTGCCAGCAGTTCGTCGGCTGGTCTGGGGAATCAGCCCCAGCATTTT.